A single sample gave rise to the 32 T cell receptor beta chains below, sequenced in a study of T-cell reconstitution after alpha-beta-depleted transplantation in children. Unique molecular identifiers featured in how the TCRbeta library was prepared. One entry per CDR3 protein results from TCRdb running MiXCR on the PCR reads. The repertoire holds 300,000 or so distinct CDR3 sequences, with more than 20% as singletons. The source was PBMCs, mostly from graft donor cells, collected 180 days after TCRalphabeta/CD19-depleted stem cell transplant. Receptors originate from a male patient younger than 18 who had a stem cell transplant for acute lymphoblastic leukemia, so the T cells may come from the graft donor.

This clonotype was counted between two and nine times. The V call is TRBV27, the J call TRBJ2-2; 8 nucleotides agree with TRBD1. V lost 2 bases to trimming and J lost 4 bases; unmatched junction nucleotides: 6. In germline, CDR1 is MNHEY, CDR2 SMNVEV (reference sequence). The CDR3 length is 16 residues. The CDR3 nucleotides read TGTGCCAGCAGTTTAAGTCCAGGGGGCATCACCGGGGAGCTGTTTTTT. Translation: CASSLSPGGITGELFF.

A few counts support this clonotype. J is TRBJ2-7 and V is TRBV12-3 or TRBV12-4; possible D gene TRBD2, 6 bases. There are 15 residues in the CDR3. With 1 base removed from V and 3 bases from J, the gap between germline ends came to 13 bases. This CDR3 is CASSLESASVYEQYF. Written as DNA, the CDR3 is TGTGCCAGCAGTTTAGAGTCGGCTAGCGTCTACGAGCAGTACTTC.

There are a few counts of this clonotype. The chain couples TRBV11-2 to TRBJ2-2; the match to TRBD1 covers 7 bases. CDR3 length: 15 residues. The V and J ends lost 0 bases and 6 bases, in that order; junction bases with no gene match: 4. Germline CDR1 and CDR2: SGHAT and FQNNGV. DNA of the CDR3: TGTGCCAGCAGCTTAGACAGGGGGTGGCCCGGGGAGCTGTTTTTT. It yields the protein CASSLDRGWPGELFF.

The CDR3 here is CASSGHRDRGYQPQHF. DNA of the CDR3: TGCGCCAGCAGTGGTCACCGGGACAGGGGTTATCAGCCCCAGCATTTT. The chain recombines TRBV10-2 with TRBJ1-5; 10 bases map to TRBD1. This CDR3 spans 16 amino acids. V shed 4 bases, J shed 5 bases, and the junction held 8 bases outside the gene matches. From germline, CDR1 is WSHSY and CDR2 SAAADI.

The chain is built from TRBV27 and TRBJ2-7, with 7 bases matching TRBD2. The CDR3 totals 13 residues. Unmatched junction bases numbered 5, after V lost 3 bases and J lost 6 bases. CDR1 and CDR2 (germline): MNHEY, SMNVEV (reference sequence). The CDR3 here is CASSFTGRGEQYF. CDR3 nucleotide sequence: TGTGCCAGCAGTTTCACGGGGAGGGGCGAGCAGTACTTC.

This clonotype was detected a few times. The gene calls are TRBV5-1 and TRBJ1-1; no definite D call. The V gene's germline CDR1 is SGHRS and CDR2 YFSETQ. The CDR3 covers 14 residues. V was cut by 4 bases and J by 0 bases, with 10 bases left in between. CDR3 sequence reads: CASSPSRMNTEAFF. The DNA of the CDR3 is TGCGCCAGCAGCCCGAGCAGGATGAACACTGAAGCTTTCTTT.

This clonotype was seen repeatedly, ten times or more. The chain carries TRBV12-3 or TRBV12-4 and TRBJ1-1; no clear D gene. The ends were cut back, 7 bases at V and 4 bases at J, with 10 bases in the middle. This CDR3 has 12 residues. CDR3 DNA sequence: TGTGCCAGCACTCTTCGAGGCACTGAAGCTTTCTTT. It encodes CASTLRGTEAFF.

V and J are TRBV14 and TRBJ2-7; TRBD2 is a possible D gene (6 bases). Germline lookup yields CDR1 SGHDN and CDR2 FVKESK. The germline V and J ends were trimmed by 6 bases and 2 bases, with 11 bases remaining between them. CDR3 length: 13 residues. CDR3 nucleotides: TGTGCCAGCAGACCCGGCGGGGCCTACGAGCAGTACTTC. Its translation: CASRPGGAYEQYF.

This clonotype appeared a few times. The CDR3 sequence: CASSPMLETQYF. The CDR3 DNA reads as TGTGCCAGCTCACCAATGCTAGAGACCCAGTACTTC. V and J are TRBV18 and TRBJ2-5, with D hard to call. Trimming pared 2 bases from V and 4 bases from J, leaving 5 bases between. CDR1 KGHSH and CDR2 LQKENI come from the germline V gene. CDR3 size: 12 residues.

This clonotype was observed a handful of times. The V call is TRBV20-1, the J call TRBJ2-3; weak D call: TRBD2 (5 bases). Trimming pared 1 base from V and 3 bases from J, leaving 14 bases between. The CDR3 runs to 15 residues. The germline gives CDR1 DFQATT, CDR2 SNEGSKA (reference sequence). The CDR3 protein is CSARVEDSATDTQYF. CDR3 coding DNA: TGCAGTGCTAGAGTCGAAGATAGCGCTACAGATACGCAGTATTTT.

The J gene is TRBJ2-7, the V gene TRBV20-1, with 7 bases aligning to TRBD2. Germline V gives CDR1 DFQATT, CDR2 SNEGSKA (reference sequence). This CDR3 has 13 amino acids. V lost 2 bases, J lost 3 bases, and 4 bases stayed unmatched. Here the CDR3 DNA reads TGCAGTGCTAGATTGACTAGCCGCTACGAGCAGTACTTC. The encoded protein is CSARLTSRYEQYF.

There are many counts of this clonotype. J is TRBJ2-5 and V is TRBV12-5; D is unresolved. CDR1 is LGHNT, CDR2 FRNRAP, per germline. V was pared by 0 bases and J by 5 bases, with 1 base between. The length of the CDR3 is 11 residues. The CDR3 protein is CASGLVETQYF. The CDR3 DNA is TGTGCTAGTGGTTTGGTGGAGACCCAGTACTTC.

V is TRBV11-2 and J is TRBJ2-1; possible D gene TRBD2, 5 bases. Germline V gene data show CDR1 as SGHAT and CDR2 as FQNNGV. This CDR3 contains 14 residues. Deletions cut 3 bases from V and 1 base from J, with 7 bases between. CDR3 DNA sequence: TGTGCCAGCAGCTTCGGGGATTCCTACAATGAGCAGTTCTTC. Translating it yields CASSFGDSYNEQFF.

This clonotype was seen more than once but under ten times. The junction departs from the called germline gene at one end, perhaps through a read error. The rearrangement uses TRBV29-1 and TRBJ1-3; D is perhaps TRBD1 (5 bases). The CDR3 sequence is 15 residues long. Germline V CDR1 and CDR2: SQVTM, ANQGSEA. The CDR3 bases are TGCAGCGTCGGGATGGGACGGAACTCTGGGAACACCATATATTTT. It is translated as CSVGMGRNSGNTIYF. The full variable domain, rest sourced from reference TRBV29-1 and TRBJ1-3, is SAVISQKPSRDICQRGTSLTIQCQVDSQVTMMFWYRQQPGQSLTLIATANQGSEATYESGFVIDKFPISRPNLTFSTLTVSNMSPEDSSIYLCSVGMGRNSGNTIYFGEGSWLTVV.

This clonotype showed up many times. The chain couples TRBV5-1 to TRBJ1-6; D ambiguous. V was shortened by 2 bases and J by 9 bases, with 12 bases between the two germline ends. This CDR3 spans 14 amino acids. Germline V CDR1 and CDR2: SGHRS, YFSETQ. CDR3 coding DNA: TGCGCCAGCAGCTTCCTGACGGATAGTTCACCCCTCCACTTT. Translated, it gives CASSFLTDSSPLHF.

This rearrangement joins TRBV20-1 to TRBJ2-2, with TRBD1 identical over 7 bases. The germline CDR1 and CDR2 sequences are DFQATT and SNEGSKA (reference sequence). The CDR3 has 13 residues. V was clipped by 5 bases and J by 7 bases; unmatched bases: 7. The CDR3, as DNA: TGCAGTGCTGGAAGACAGGGACGCGGGGAGCTGTTTTTT. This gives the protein CSAGRQGRGELFF.

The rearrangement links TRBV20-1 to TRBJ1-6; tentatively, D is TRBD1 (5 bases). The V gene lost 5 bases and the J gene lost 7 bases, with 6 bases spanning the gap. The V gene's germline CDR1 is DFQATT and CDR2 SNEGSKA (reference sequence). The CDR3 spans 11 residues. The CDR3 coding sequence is TGCAGTGCTGGGGACAATTCACCCCTCCACTTT. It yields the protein CSAGDNSPLHF.

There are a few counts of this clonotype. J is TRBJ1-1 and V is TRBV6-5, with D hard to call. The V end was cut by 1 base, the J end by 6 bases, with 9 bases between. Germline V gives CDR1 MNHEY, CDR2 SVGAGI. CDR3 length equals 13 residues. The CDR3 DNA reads TGTGCCAGCAGTTACTGGAGGGAGGCTGAAGCTTTCTTT. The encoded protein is CASSYWREAEAFF.

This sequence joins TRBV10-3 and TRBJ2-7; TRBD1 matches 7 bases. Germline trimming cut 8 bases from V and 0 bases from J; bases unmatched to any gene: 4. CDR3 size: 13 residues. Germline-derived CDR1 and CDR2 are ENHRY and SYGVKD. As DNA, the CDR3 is TGTGCCATCTCCGAGGGGGCCTCCTACGAGCAGTACTTC. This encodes CAISEGASYEQYF.

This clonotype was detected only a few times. CDR3 protein: CASSPSRVETQYF. DNA of the CDR3: TGTGCCAGCAGCCCATCCAGGGTAGAGACCCAGTACTTC. This rearrangement joins TRBV7-2 to TRBJ2-5; tentative D call: TRBD1 (5 bases). The germline V gene encodes CDR1 SGHTA and CDR2 FQGNSA. This CDR3 comprises 13 residues. With 5 bases removed from V and 4 bases from J, the gap between germline ends came to 11 bases.

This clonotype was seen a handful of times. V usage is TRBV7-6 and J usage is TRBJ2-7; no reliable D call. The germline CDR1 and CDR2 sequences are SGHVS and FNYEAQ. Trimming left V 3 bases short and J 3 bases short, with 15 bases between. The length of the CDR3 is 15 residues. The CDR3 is CASSLATGPFYEQYF. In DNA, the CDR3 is TGTGCCAGCAGCTTGGCTACCGGGCCCTTCTACGAGCAGTACTTC.

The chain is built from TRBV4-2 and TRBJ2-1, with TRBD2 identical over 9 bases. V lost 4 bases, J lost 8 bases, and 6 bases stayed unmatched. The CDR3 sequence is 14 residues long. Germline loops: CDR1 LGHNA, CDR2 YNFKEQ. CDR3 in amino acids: CASSPPGLADEQFF. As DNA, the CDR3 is TGTGCCAGCAGCCCTCCGGGACTAGCTGATGAGCAGTTCTTC.

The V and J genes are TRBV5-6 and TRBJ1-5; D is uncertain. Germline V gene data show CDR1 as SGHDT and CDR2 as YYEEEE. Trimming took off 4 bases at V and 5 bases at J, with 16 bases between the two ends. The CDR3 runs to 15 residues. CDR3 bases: TGTGCCAGCAGCCCCTTCCAAGGCCCTCATCAGCCCCAGCATTTT. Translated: CASSPFQGPHQPQHF.

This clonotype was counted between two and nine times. The CDR3 sequence is CSAGDHGGNQPQHF. CDR3 nucleotide sequence: TGCAGCGCCGGGGACCACGGCGGCAATCAGCCCCAGCATTTT. This chain connects TRBV29-1 to TRBJ1-5; perhaps TRBD1 as D (5 bases). Germline V CDR1 and CDR2: SQVTM, ANQGSEA. V lost 7 bases, J lost 2 bases, and 15 bases lay in between. The CDR3 is 14 amino acids.

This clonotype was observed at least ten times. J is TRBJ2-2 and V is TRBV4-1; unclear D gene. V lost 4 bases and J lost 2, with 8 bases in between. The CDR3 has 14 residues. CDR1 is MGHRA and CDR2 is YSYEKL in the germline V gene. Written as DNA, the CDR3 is TGCGCCAGCAGCCCACCCTTAAACACCGGGGAGCTGTTTTTT. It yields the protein CASSPPLNTGELFF.

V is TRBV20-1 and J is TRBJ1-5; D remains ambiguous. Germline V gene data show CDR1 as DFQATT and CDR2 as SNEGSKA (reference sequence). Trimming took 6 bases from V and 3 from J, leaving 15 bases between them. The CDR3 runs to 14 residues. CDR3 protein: CSALPSVHNQPQHF. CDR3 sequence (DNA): TGCAGTGCCCTCCCTAGCGTGCACAATCAGCCCCAGCATTTT.

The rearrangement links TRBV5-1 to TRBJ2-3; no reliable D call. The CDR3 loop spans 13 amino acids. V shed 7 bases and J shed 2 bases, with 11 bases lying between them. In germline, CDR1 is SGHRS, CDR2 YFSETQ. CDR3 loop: CASGYPTTDTQYF. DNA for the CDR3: TGCGCCAGCGGCTACCCAACCACAGATACGCAGTATTTT.

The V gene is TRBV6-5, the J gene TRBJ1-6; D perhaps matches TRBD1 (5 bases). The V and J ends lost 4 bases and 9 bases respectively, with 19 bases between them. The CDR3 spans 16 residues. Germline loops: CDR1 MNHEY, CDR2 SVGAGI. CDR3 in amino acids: CASSFNLGDWGSPLHF. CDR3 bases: TGTGCCAGCAGTTTCAACCTAGGGGACTGGGGTTCACCCCTCCACTTT.

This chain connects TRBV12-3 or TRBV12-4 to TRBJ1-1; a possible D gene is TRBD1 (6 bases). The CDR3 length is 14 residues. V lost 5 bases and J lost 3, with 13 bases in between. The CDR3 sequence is CASSQANRDTEAFF. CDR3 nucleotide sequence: TGTGCCAGCAGTCAAGCCAACAGGGACACTGAAGCTTTCTTT.

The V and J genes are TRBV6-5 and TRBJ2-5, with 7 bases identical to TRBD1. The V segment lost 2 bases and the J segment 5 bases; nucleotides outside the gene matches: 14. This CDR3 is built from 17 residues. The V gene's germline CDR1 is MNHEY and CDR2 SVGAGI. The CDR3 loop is CASSYDRALPGWETQYF. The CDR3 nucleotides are TGTGCCAGCAGTTACGACAGGGCCCTCCCGGGTTGGGAGACCCAGTACTTC.

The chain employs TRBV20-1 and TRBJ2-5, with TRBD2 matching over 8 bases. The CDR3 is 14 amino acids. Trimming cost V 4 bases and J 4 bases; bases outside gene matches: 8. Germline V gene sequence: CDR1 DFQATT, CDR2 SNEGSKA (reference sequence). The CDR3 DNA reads TGCAGTGCTATCAGCGGGAGTGGGGCAGAGACCCAGTACTTC. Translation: CSAISGSGAETQYF.

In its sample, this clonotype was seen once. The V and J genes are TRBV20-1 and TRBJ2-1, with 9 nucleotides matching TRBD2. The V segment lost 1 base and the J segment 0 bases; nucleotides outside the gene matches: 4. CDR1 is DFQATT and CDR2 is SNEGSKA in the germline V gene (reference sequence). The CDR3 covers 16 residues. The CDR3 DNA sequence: TGCAGTGCTAGAGCGGGCGGGAGGGTCTCCTACAATGAGCAGTTCTTC. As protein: CSARAGGRVSYNEQFF.